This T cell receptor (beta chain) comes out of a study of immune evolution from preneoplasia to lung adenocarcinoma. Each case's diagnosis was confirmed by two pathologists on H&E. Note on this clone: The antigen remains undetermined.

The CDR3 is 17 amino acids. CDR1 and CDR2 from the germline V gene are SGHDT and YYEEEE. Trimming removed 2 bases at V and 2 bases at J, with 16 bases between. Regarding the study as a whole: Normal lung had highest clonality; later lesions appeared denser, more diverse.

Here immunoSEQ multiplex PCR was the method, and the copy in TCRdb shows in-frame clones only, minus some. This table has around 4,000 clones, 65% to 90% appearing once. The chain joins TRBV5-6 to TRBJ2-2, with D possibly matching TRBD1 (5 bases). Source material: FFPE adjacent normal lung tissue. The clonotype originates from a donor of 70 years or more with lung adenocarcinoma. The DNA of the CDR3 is TGTGCCAGCAGCTTAGGGGAACTCCGACTTAACACCGGGGAGCTGTTTTTT. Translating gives CASSLGELRLNTGELFF. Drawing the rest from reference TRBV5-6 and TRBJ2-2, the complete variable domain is DAGVTQSPTHLIKTRGQQVTLRCSPKSGHDTVSWYQQALGQGPQFIFQYYEEEERQRGNFPDRFSGHQFPNYSSELNVNALLLGDSALYLCASSLGELRLNTGELFFGEGSRLTVL.